This TCR beta chain emerged from a study of T cell repertoires in cytomegalovirus infection. Study details: CMV epitopes that were recently identified and HLA-C-restricted were used alongside well-studied HLA-B-restricted ones. Study-wide findings and caveats: Within the response measured ex vivo, HLA-C-restricted CMV-specific TCR beta clonotypes were dominant.

TCRdb called the reads again in MiXCR, with one record for every CDR3 protein. The sample has some 480,000 distinct CDR3 sequences, about 33% seen once. The CDR3 is 14 amino acids. The junction had 4 bases not matched to a gene; V was cut back by 5 bases and J by 3 bases. The table lists this clonotype with a few counts. Its antigen remains unidentified. The sequenced sample was cultured PBMCs, obtained from culture after CMV antigen stimulation. This clonotype originated in a human donor in good health (CMV status not recorded). Some clones in this sample may be carry-over from other donors' samples. V gene TRBV12-3 or TRBV12-4 combines with J gene TRBJ2-5, with 9 bases matching TRBD1. CDR3 coding DNA: TGTGCCAGCAGTCTACAGGGGGCGGAAGAGACCCAGTACTTC. Protein product: CASSLQGAEETQYF.